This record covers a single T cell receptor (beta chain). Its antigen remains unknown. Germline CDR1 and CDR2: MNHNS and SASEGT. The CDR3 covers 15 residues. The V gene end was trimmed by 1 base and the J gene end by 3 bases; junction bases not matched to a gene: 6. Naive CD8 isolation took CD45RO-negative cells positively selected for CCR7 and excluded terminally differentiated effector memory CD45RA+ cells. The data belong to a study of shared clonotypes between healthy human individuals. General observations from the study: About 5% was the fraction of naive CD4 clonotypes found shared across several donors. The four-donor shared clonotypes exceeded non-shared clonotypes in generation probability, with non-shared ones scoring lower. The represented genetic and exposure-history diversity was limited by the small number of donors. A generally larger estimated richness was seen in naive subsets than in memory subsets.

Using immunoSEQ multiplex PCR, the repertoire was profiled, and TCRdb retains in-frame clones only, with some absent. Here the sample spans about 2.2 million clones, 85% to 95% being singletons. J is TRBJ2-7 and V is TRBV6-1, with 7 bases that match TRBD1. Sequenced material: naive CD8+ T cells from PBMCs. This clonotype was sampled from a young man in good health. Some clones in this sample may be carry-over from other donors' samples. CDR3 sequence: CASSEVGTALYEQYF. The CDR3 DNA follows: TGTGCCAGCAGTGAAGTGGGGACAGCCCTCTACGAGCAGTACTTC.